This T cell receptor beta chain was documented in a study of blood T cell repertoires in COVID-19. The V and J ends lost 8 bases and 1 base respectively, with 11 bases between them. This CDR3 spans 13 amino acids. Germline V gives CDR1 SGHTA, CDR2 FQGNSA. Sequencing used immunoSEQ multiplex PCR; TCRdb keeps in-frame clones, though not all of them. The data show just over 300,000 clones, roughly 86% seen once. Enrollees, 18 to 89 years old, lived in some 24 US areas. Symptom resolution, clearance, or two negative PCRs marked the recovered donors of Cohort 3. Material: PBMCs or T cells enriched from blood (not recorded which). This chain connects TRBV7-2 to TRBJ1-1; D remains unclear. This receptor was obtained from a woman between 18 and 30 years old who had recovered from COVID-19. CDR3 nucleotides: TGTGCCAGCGGAGAAACACCGAACACTGAAGCTTTCTTT. Protein product: CASGETPNTEAFF. Variable domain in full (rest from reference TRBV7-2 and TRBJ1-1): GAGVSQSPSNKVTEKGKDVELRCDPISGHTALYWYRQSLGQGLEFLIYFQGNSAPDKSGLPSDRFSAERTGGSVSTLTIQRTQQEDSAVYLCASGETPNTEAFFGQGTRLTVV.